These T cell receptor beta chains were read from a single sample in a study of blood T cell repertoires in COVID-19. Method: immunoSEQ multiplex PCR; TCRdb's copy keeps in-frame clones and lacks some. The table includes about 480,000 clones, approximately 90% detected once. The source material was PBMCs or T cells enriched from blood (not recorded which). These receptors were taken from a woman between 40 and 50 years old who had recovered from COVID-19. Each CDR3 is given with its conserved first and last residue. Size tells how often a clone was seen (once, few, many) or the class of an expanded clone, and some rows leave it out.

CDR3 protein,clone size,J gene,V gene
CASTQAGEQFF,NA,TRBJ2-1,TRBV2
CASSLEAGLGEQYF,NA,TRBJ2-7,TRBV5-1
CASSQTGTTTEAFF,NA,TRBJ1-1,TRBV6-5
CASSQEADTEAFF,NA,TRBJ1-1,TRBV3-1/TRBV3-2
CASSRHLGQGSGYEKLFF,NA,TRBJ1-4,TRBV6-6
CASSRDSSPMDGYTF,NA,TRBJ1-2,TRBV5-1
CASRTTGAAGNTIYF,NA,TRBJ1-3,TRBV19
CASSLGLNEKLFF,NA,TRBJ1-4,TRBV7-2
CSVVSGVGGTGELFF,NA,TRBJ2-2,TRBV29-1
CASSAGQAIYEQYF,once,TRBJ2-7,TRBV5-4
CASSISLGRITF,few,TRBJ1-2,TRBV19
CASSPGQGPTMWTSEQYF,NA,TRBJ2-7,TRBV5-6
CASSLNGGYTEAFF,NA,TRBJ1-1,TRBV7-2
CASSPSMAPETQYF,NA,TRBJ2-5,TRBV27
CASSSTGGGSETQYF,NA,TRBJ2-5,TRBV7-2
CASSFTSGNTDTQYF,NA,TRBJ2-3,TRBV11-2
CASSDIQGTSGETQYF,NA,TRBJ2-5,TRBV25-1
CASSFGGAYEQYF,NA,TRBJ2-7,TRBV5-1
CASRERQGARHQPQHF,NA,TRBJ1-5,TRBV2
CASRTGTGFYGYTF,NA,TRBJ1-2,TRBV5-4
CASATGPGDEQYF,NA,TRBJ2-7,TRBV2
CATSPILDHLTQYF,NA,TRBJ2-5,TRBV15
CASSQPAGGAYNEQFF,NA,TRBJ2-1,TRBV3-1/TRBV3-2
CASSEPLTGRGETQYF,NA,TRBJ2-5,TRBV6-1
CASSSPGQGFFEQYF,NA,TRBJ2-7,TRBV7-2